This paragraph reports one T cell receptor (beta chain). The entry originates in a study of OX40 agonist ivuxolimab in advanced cancers. The overall study: Patients received ivuxolimab, an intravenous treatment, every 2 weeks at 0.01 to 10 mg/kg. Patients enrolled in dose escalation were diagnosed with hepatocellular carcinoma, melanoma, renal cell or head and neck cancer.

Systemic immunosuppression or a history of autoimmune disease excluded patients. Blood samples were obtained at baseline, cycle 4 day 1, and cycle 7 day 1. The germline V and J ends were trimmed by 1 base and 4 bases, with 4 bases remaining between them. This CDR3 contains 12 residues. The germline V gene has CDR1 MNHNY and CDR2 SVGAGI (reference sequence). Profiling relied on immunoSEQ multiplex PCR, and the TCRdb table lists in-frame clones only, not all of them. The sample lists about 83,000 clones; about 81% were seen once. The source is an adult with an advanced solid tumor such as melanoma, head and neck, liver or kidney cancer. The specimen was CD4+ or CD8+ T cells sorted from blood, collected in a trial of the OX40 agonist ivuxolimab. This rearrangement joins TRBV6-6 to TRBJ2-5, with no clear D. The CDR3 region is CASSYFAETQYF. The DNA for the CDR3 is TGTGCCAGCAGTTACTTTGCAGAGACCCAGTACTTC.